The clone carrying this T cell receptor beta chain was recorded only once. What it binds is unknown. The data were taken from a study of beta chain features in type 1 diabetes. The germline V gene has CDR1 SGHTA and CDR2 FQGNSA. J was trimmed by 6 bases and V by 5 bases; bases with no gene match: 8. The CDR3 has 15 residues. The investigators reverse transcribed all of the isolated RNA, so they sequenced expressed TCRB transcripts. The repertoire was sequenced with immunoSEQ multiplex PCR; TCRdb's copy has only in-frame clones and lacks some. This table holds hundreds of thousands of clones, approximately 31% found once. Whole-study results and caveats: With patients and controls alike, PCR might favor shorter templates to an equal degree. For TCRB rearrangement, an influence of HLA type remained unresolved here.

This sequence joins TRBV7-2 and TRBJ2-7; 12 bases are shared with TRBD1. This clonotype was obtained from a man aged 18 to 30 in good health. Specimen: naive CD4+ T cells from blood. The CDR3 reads CASSRDRGRPREQYF. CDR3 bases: TGTGCCAGCAGCCGGGACAGGGGGCGCCCCCGCGAGCAGTACTTC.